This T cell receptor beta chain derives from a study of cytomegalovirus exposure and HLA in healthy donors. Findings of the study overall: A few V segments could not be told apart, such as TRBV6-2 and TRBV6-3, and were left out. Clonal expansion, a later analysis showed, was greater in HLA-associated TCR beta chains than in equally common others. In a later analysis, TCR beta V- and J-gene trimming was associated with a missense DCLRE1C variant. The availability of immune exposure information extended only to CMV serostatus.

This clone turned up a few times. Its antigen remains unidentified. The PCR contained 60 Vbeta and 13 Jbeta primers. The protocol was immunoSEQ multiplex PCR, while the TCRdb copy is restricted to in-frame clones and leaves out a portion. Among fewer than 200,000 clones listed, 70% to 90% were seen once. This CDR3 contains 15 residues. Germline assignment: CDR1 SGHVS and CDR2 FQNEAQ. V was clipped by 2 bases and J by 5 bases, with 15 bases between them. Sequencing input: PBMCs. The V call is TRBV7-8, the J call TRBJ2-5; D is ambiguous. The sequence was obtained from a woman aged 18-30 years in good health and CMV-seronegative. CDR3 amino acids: CASSLSPSGWETQYF. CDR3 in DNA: TGTGCCAGCAGCTTATCGCCTAGTGGTTGGGAGACCCAGTACTTC.